This section outlines one TCR beta chain sequence together with its context. This sample was taken from a study of cytomegalovirus exposure and HLA in healthy donors. Use of 60 Vbeta and 13 Jbeta primers characterized the PCR. The table came from immunoSEQ multiplex PCR; TCRdb's copy has only in-frame clones and leaves some out. The top ten hold 4.3% of the sample, which has about 130,000 clones, about 74% seen once. V was shortened by 4 bases and J by 3 bases, with 14 bases between the two germline ends. The CDR3 totals 15 residues. CDR1 is MNHEY and CDR2 is SMNVEV in the germline V gene (reference sequence).

The receptor was derived from a man between 18 and 35 years old in good health and CMV-seropositive. Source material: PBMCs. The chain is built from TRBV27 and TRBJ2-3, with a weak D call TRBD1 (6 bases). CDR3 coding DNA: TGTGCCAGCAGTTCAACAGGGTGGTCTACAGATACGCAGTATTTT. Protein: CASSSTGWSTDTQYF.